The source of this T cell receptor beta chain is a study of T cell clusters in autoimmune cytopenias. Study-level background: Per sample, median TRB depth was approximately 54,000 reads, yielding a median roughly 2,000 distinct clonotypes.

Multiplex touch-down PCR amplified TRB using TRB-A and TRB-B pools in one tube. TCRdb derives one entry per CDR3 protein from the multiplex PCR reads, leaving out DNA. The table lists fewer than 6,000 distinct CDR3 sequences, with around a third in the top ten. Frequency places this clonotype as medium-sized (0.01 to 0.1%). TRB was amplified from 250 ng of peripheral blood genomic DNA per sample. The CDR3 totals 11 residues. The germline V gene has CDR1 GTSNPN and CDR2 SVGIG (reference sequence). A further study also used this sample, focusing on T cell repertoires in aging, cancer and after chemotherapy. That investigation notes: Clear clonal overlap appeared across healthy donor samples taken over several months to years. Across the chemotherapy interval, each cancer cohort showed higher median generation probability, suggesting thymic rebound.

The receptor comes from a human donor in good health. The J gene is TRBJ1-2, the V gene TRBV30. The sequenced material came from peripheral blood. This CDR3 is CARDGNYGYTF.